The entry below describes one TCR beta chain. Its matching antigen is unknown. From germline, CDR1 is SGHRS and CDR2 YFSETQ. This CDR3 is 16 amino acids long. The V end was cut by 4 bases, the J end by 2 bases, with 13 bases between. This record comes from a study of identical twins. General study points: High-abundance cord blood beta clonotypes had fewer insertions; memory repertoires showed none. Twins showed weaker excess sharing in their beta out-of-frame sequences.

TCRdb used MiXCR to reprocess the 5' RACE reads, holding one entry per CDR3 protein. The data show roughly 240,000 distinct CDR3 sequences, approximately 7.3% seen once. All donors were healthy Caucasians. The data also belong to a second study, concerning yellow fever vaccine responses in identical twins.

Specimen: CD8+ T cells sorted from blood. The rearrangement uses TRBV5-1 and TRBJ2-6, with D tentatively TRBD1 or TRBD2 (6 bases each). The receptor's source is a woman between 18 and 29 years old in good health. The CDR3 loop reads CASSPERGAGANVLTF. For the CDR3, the DNA is TGCGCCAGCAGCCCTGAAAGGGGGGCTGGGGCCAACGTCCTGACTTTC.